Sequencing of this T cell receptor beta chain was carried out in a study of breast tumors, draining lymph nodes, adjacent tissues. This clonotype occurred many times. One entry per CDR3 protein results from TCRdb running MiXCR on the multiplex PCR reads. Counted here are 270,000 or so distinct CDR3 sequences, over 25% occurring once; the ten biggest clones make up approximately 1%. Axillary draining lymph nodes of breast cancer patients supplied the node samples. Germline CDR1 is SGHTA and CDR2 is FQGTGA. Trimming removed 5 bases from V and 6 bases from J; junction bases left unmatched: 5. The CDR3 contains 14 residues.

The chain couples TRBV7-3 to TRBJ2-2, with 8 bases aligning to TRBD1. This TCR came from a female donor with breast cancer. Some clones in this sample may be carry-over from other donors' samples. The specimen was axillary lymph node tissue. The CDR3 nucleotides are TGTGCCAGCAGCCGGACAGGGTTGGCCGGGGAGCTGTTTTTT. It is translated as CASSRTGLAGELFF.